Following are 24 T cell receptor beta chains from one sample sequenced in a study of cytomegalovirus exposure and HLA in healthy donors. PCR was performed using 60 Vbeta and 13 Jbeta primers. Libraries were prepared by immunoSEQ multiplex PCR; TCRdb keeps only in-frame clonotypes and omits some of them. The sample holds 200,000 to 250,000 clones; roughly four fifths are singletons and the top ten take 2.7%. The sequencing sample was made of PBMCs. Receptors originate from a woman in her thirties or forties in good health and CMV-seronegative.

This CDR3 is CASSLSAEHYEQYF. The CDR3 bases are TGCGCCAGCAGCTTGTCGGCGGAACACTACGAGCAGTACTTC. This sequence joins TRBV5-1 and TRBJ2-7; D call uncertain. From germline, CDR1 is SGHRS and CDR2 YFSETQ. V was shortened by 1 base and J by 3 bases, with 11 bases between the two germline ends. The CDR3 covers 14 residues.

The chain is built from TRBV6-1 and TRBJ1-1; no definite D call. V was cut by 11 bases and J by 0 bases, with 13 bases left in between. This CDR3 region has 13 residues. Looked up from germline, CDR1 is MNHNS and CDR2 is SASEGT. DNA of the CDR3: TGTGCCTGGCTGGGCGTTATGAACACTGAAGCTTTCTTT. It yields the protein CAWLGVMNTEAFF.

The genes are TRBV5-6 and TRBJ1-5; 7 bases agree with TRBD1. Germline V gene sequence: CDR1 SGHDT, CDR2 YYEEEE. V gave up 1 base and J gave up 4 bases; unmatched junction bases: 2. The CDR3 length is 14 residues. The CDR3 DNA reads TGTGCCAGCAGCTTGTCAGGGGGGAATCAGCCCCAGCATTTT. This gives the protein CASSLSGGNQPQHF.

This clone has a handful of counts. The chain links TRBV9 to TRBJ2-5; tentatively, D is TRBD1 (6 bases). CDR3 length: 15 residues. The germline V gene has CDR1 SGDLS and CDR2 YYNGEE. Trimming pared 6 bases from V and 5 bases from J, leaving 20 bases between. This CDR3 is CASTALGFQGETQYF. CDR3 bases: TGTGCCAGCACCGCTTTAGGCTTCCAGGGGGAGACCCAGTACTTC.

This clone has only a few counts. This chain links TRBV9 with TRBJ1-6; maybe TRBD1 (5 bases). Germline CDR1 is SGDLS and CDR2 is YYNGEE. This CDR3 has 15 amino acids. V gave up 3 bases and J gave up 7 bases, with 14 bases separating them. The CDR3 DNA is TGTGCCAGCAGCGCCCAGGGAGGATTAAATTCACCCCTCCACTTT. It specifies CASSAQGGLNSPLHF.

V gene TRBV27 combines with J gene TRBJ2-7; 12 positions match TRBD1. Germline V gene sequence: CDR1 MNHEY, CDR2 SMNVEV (reference sequence). After removal of 6 bases from V and 8 bases from J, the junction contained 8 bases not matched to a gene. The CDR3 runs to 14 residues. CDR3 residues: CASRTGTGGGKQYF. In nucleotides, the CDR3 is TGTGCCAGCAGAACCGGGACAGGGGGCGGAAAGCAGTACTTC.

The V gene is TRBV28, the J gene TRBJ1-2, with D perhaps matching TRBD1 (6 bases). The CDR3 is 15 amino acids. The V gene's germline CDR1 is MDHEN and CDR2 SYDVKM. The V end lost 7 bases, the J end lost 5 bases, and 20 bases lay between the germline ends. The CDR3 nucleotides read TGTGCCAGCACGGTCATGGGGGGGGCCCCTTATGGCTACACCTTC. Its protein is CASTVMGGAPYGYTF.

V usage is TRBV7-9 and J usage is TRBJ1-2; D is uncertain. The germline CDR1 and CDR2 sequences are SEHNR and FQNEAQ (reference sequence). V was clipped by 4 bases and J by 0 bases, with 15 bases between them. The CDR3 has 16 amino acids. This CDR3 reads CASSSGELLTNYGYTF. The CDR3 region has the DNA TGTGCCAGCAGCTCTGGGGAGTTATTAACTAACTATGGCTACACCTTC.

V usage is TRBV4-1 and J usage is TRBJ2-1; TRBD2 aligns across 8 bases. There are 17 residues in the CDR3. Germline V gene lookup returns CDR1 MGHRA and CDR2 YSYEKL. Trimming took 4 bases from V and 1 from J; bases not matched to a gene: 9. The CDR3 region is CASSPTSSGSSYNEQFF. The CDR3 region has the DNA TGCGCCAGCAGCCCCACGTCCAGCGGGAGTTCCTACAATGAGCAGTTCTTC.

The rearrangement joins TRBV5-6 to TRBJ1-3; the match to TRBD1 covers 7 bases. With V trimmed by 1 base and J by 0 bases, 10 bases remained unmatched. The CDR3 is made up of 18 amino acids. Germline CDR1 reads SGHDT; CDR2 reads YYEEEE. Here the CDR3 reads CASSLTRYRGLSGNTIYF. The CDR3 DNA sequence: TGTGCCAGCAGCTTGACCCGGTACAGGGGCCTCTCTGGAAACACCATATATTTT.

Details on this clone: This sample also contains other DNA sequences that code for the same CDR3. This chain connects TRBV28 to TRBJ2-5, with a possible D match to TRBD2 (6 bases). Germline CDR1 and CDR2: MDHEN and SYDVKM. This CDR3 comprises 17 residues. V was cut by 3 bases and J by 0 bases, with 17 bases left in between. For the CDR3, the DNA is TGTGCCAGCAGTTTCGCGGCTCCGGAGGGGTACCAAGAGACCCAGTACTTC. Protein sequence: CASSFAAPEGYQETQYF.

The chain links TRBV19 to TRBJ1-2; D gene uncertain. The CDR3 is made up of 14 amino acids. The germline V gene encodes CDR1 LNHDA and CDR2 SQIVND (reference sequence). V was trimmed by 5 bases and J by 7 bases, leaving 17 bases between them. CDR3 DNA sequence: TGTGCCAGTAGTCCATACGGAGGGTCTTTTGGCTACACCTTC. Amino acid sequence: CASSPYGGSFGYTF.

In this sample, this clone turned up a few times. The rearrangement links TRBV2 to TRBJ1-1, with D possibly being TRBD1 (6 bases). Germline V gene sequence: CDR1 SNHLY, CDR2 FYNNEI. CDR3 length equals 12 residues. V lost 8 bases, J lost 4 bases, and 11 bases lay in between. CDR3 protein: CASRGGGTEAFF. Written as DNA, the CDR3 is TGTGCCAGCCGTGGAGGGGGCACTGAAGCTTTCTTT.

This sequence joins TRBV5-1 and TRBJ2-1, with 9 positions matching TRBD1. Germline assignment: CDR1 SGHRS and CDR2 YFSETQ. This CDR3 comprises 17 residues. J gave up 5 bases and V 3 bases, and 12 bases lay outside the gene matches. CDR3 sequence reads: CASSSRLPGTGHNEQFF. For the CDR3, the DNA is TGCGCCAGCAGCTCGAGACTGCCCGGGACAGGGCACAATGAGCAGTTCTTC.

The chain employs TRBV29-1 and TRBJ2-7; D is undetermined. CDR3 size: 13 residues. V was cut by 1 base and J by 5 bases, with 12 bases left in between. The germline V gene encodes CDR1 SQVTM and CDR2 ANQGSEA. In DNA, the CDR3 is TGCAGCGTTGAAGGTCAGGTATTTAACGAGCAGTACTTC. Translation gives CSVEGQVFNEQYF.

The rearrangement uses TRBV28 and TRBJ2-5; possibly TRBD2 for D (6 bases). CDR3 length: 15 amino acids. Germline CDR1 is MDHEN and CDR2 is SYDVKM. V was clipped by 2 bases and J by 5 bases, with 15 bases between them. The CDR3 here is CASSLGVPEGETQYF. CDR3 sequence (DNA): TGTGCCAGCAGTTTAGGGGTCCCGGAGGGGGAGACCCAGTACTTC.

This chain joins TRBV6-5 and TRBJ2-2, with a weak D call TRBD1 (6 bases). V lost 6 bases and J lost 4, with 12 bases in between. Germline V CDR1 and CDR2: MNHEY, SVGAGI. The CDR3 covers 14 residues. The CDR3 protein is CASREQGTTGELFF. For the CDR3, the DNA is TGTGCCAGCAGGGAACAGGGAACCACCGGGGAGCTGTTTTTT.

CDR3 region: CASSIPVGLAPANEQFF. The CDR3 DNA reads as TGTGCCAGTAGTATTCCGGTGGGGCTAGCGCCGGCGAATGAGCAGTTCTTC. The chain employs TRBV19 and TRBJ2-1; a possible D gene is TRBD2 (6 bases). Trimming took 3 bases from V and 7 from J, leaving 22 bases between them. The CDR3 totals 17 residues. Per the germline V gene, CDR1 is LNHDA and CDR2 is SQIVND (reference sequence).

This clone was seen just once. The V and J genes are TRBV11-1 and TRBJ2-1; TRBD1 matches 9 bases. Per germline, CDR1 SGHAT and CDR2 FQDESV (reference sequence). This CDR3 contains 15 residues. The J segment lost 4 bases and the V segment lost 3 bases, leaving 4 bases of the junction unmatched. CDR3 sequence reads: CASSFPGQGYNEQFF. In DNA, the CDR3 is TGTGCCAGCAGCTTCCCGGGACAGGGATACAATGAGCAGTTCTTC.

The chain recombines TRBV6-6 with TRBJ1-5, with 8 nucleotides matching TRBD1. The CDR3 has 14 residues. Germline V gene sequence: CDR1 MNHNY, CDR2 SVGAGI (reference sequence). V lost 4 bases to trimming and J lost 2 bases; unmatched junction nucleotides: 1. CDR3 sequence (DNA): TGTGCCAGCAGTTTGGACAGGGGCAATCAGCCCCAGCATTTT. This translates into CASSLDRGNQPQHF.

This clone was counted between two and nine times. The V gene is TRBV27, the J gene TRBJ2-7; TRBD2 matches 10 bases. Losses at the gene ends were 5 bases for V and 6 bases for J; bases not matched to a gene: 10. This CDR3 has 15 residues. Germline CDR1 and CDR2: MNHEY and SMNVEV (reference sequence). The CDR3 nucleotides read TGTGCCAGCAGTCCCCCCGGGACTAGCGCGTTCGAGCAGTACTTC. It codes for CASSPPGTSAFEQYF.

The chain has TRBV18 and TRBJ2-2; maybe TRBD1 (6 bases). This CDR3 spans 16 amino acids. Trimming left V 2 bases short and J 6 bases short, with 16 bases between. CDR1 KGHSH and CDR2 LQKENI come from the germline V gene. CDR3 region: CASSPLSLDSPGELFF. The CDR3 region has the DNA TGTGCCAGCTCACCATTGTCGTTGGACAGTCCCGGGGAGCTGTTTTTT. The full variable domain, with the rest looked up from reference TRBV18 and TRBJ2-2, is NAGVMQNPRHLVRRRGQEARLRCSPMKGHSHVYWYRQLPEEGLKFMVYLQKENIIDESGMPKERFSAEFPKEGPSILRIQQVVRGDSAAYFCASSPLSLDSPGELFFGEGSRLTVL.

The V and J genes are TRBV7-2 and TRBJ2-1, with 7 bases identical to TRBD2. This CDR3 is built from 17 residues. The germline V gene encodes CDR1 SGHTA and CDR2 FQGNSA. V lost 3 bases and J lost 0; bases outside the gene matches: 8. The CDR3 loop is CASSLDPGLISYNEQFF. CDR3 sequence (DNA): TGTGCCAGCAGCTTGGATCCGGGACTAATCTCCTACAATGAGCAGTTCTTC.

The V call is TRBV6-4, the J call TRBJ2-1; 10 positions agree with TRBD2. There are 15 residues in the CDR3. Per the germline V gene, CDR1 is MRHNA and CDR2 is SNTAGT. The junction had 1 base not matched to a gene; V was cut back by 0 bases and J by 5 bases. The CDR3 region has the DNA TGTGCCAGCAGTGACTCTAGCGGGGGGCACAATGAGCAGTTCTTC. It translates to CASSDSSGGHNEQFF.